This TCR beta chain is from a study of beta chain features in type 1 diabetes. Each of the CD4+ naive, central memory, regulatory and stem cell-like memory populations was sorted via CD45RO/CCR7/CD25/CD127/CD95/CD27. The purity of all sorted populations exceeded 98%. V shed 5 bases, J shed 4 bases, and the junction held 5 bases outside the gene matches. CDR3 length: 15 amino acids. Germline CDR1 is SEHNR and CDR2 is FQNEAQ (reference sequence). Reverse transcribing all isolated RNA meant expressed TCRB transcripts were sequenced. Mean read depth for naive, central memory and regulatory T cell samples was a few million reads. The protocol was immunoSEQ multiplex PCR, while the TCRdb copy is restricted to in-frame clones and leaves out a portion. The repertoire includes about 620,000 clones, roughly a sixth of them detected once, and about 0.097% sits in the top ten. General study points: Type 1 diabetes patients had fewer VDJ junction insertions and more deletions.

Only a few counts were recorded for this clone. The antigen remains undetermined. This clonotype was obtained from a man aged 18 to 30 in good health. Input material: naive CD4+ T cells from blood. V is TRBV7-9 and J is TRBJ2-5; 12 nucleotides line up with TRBD1. CDR3 amino acids: CASSLGDRGRETQYF. In DNA form, the CDR3 reads TGTGCCAGCAGCCTTGGGGACAGGGGGCGAGAGACCCAGTACTTC. Using reference TRBV7-9 and TRBJ2-5 for the parts outside the CDR3, the full variable domain is DTGVSQNPRHKITKRGQNVTFRCDPISEHNRLYWYRQTLGQGPEFLTYFQNEAQLEKSRLLSDRFSAERPKGSFSTLEIQRTEQGDSAMYLCASSLGDRGRETQYFGPGTRLLVL.